These T cell receptor beta chains were read from a single sample in a study of blood T cell repertoires in COVID-19. This table comes from immunoSEQ multiplex PCR, and its TCRdb copy is limited to in-frame clones, with some not included. Among some 150,000 clones listed, more than 65% were seen once. Sequencing input: peripheral blood. The receptors originated from a woman aged 45-65 years with acute or convalescent COVID-19. Each CDR3 is given with its conserved first and last residue. The D gene is left open where the match is weak. A row's size may be missing; if present it is once, few, many or a size class.

CDR3	DNA	size	V	J	D	length
CASSLNTGVVETQYF	TGCGCCAGCAGCCTTAATACAGGGGTTGTGGAGACCCAGTACTTC	.	TRBV5-1	TRBJ2-5	TRBD1	15
CASSLYHSPNEKLFF	TGTGCCAGCAGCTTATATCACAGTCCTAATGAAAAACTGTTTTTT	.	TRBV7-3	TRBJ1-4	.	15
CAERPQGTEAFF	TGTGCCGAAAGACCCCAGGGTACTGAAGCTTTCTTT	.	TRBV30	TRBJ1-1	.	12
CASSSGQSRSEQFF	TGCGCCAGCAGCTCGGGACAGTCTCGGAGTGAGCAGTTCTTC	.	TRBV5-1	TRBJ2-1	TRBD1	14
CASSQAGRGGTEAFF	TGCGCCAGCAGCCAAGCCGGTAGGGGGGGCACTGAAGCTTTCTTT	.	TRBV4-1	TRBJ1-1	.	15
CASSLNAGTYGYTF	TGTGCCAGCAGCTTAAATGCAGGAACCTATGGCTACACCTTC	.	TRBV7-2	TRBJ1-2	.	14
CASSPGGAFQTQYF	TGTGCCAGCAGCCCGGGGGGGGCCTTCCAGACCCAGTACTTC	.	TRBV5-6	TRBJ2-5	TRBD2	14
CASSLSGGRETQYF	TGCGCCAGCAGCCTTTCAGGGGGTCGGGAGACCCAGTACTTC	once	TRBV4-3	TRBJ2-5	TRBD1	14
CASSLSPLAESYF	TGTGCCAGTAGTCTCTCCCCTCTAGCGGAATCATACTTC	.	TRBV19	TRBJ2-5	TRBD2	13
CASSHRDRGEKLFF	TGCGCCAGCAGCCACCGGGACAGGGGGGAAAAACTGTTTTTT	.	TRBV4-3	TRBJ1-4	TRBD1	14
CASRDQNTEAFF	TGTGCCAGCCGGGATCAGAACACTGAAGCTTTCTTT	.	TRBV28	TRBJ1-1	.	12
CASSARQGLHSPLHF	TGTGCCAGTAGTGCGCGACAGGGTTTGCATTCACCCCTCCACTTT	.	TRBV19	TRBJ1-6	TRBD1	15
CASSGGQGFINTQYF	TGTGCCAGCAGCGGGGGACAGGGATTTATTAATACGCAGTATTTT	.	TRBV5-8	TRBJ2-3	TRBD1	15
CASSSGLAGVGANVLTF	TGTGCCAGCAGTTCGGGACTAGCGGGGGTTGGGGCCAACGTCCTGACTTTC	.	TRBV5-4	TRBJ2-6	TRBD2	17
CASSLGGGELFF	TGTGCCAGCAGTTTGGGGGGTGGGGAGCTGTTTTTT	.	TRBV6-5	TRBJ2-2	.	12
CASQSGNANTEAFF	TGCGCCAGCCAATCAGGGAATGCGAACACTGAAGCTTTCTTT	.	TRBV5-1	TRBJ1-1	.	14
CASRDGKITDTQYF	TGTGCCAGCAGAGACGGGAAGATCACAGATACGCAGTATTTT	.	TRBV2	TRBJ2-3	.	14
CASSLLFPADTQYF	TGTGCCAGCAGCTTACTATTTCCGGCAGATACGCAGTATTTT	.	TRBV11-2	TRBJ2-3	.	14
CASSYSRGVRNEQFF	TGTGCCAGCAGTTACTCGCGGGGAGTGCGAAATGAGCAGTTCTTC	.	TRBV6-8	TRBJ2-1	.	15
CASSPGQGALWRNTIYF	TGTGCCAGCTCCCCGGGACAGGGGGCTCTATGGAGAAACACCATATATTTT	.	TRBV18	TRBJ1-3	TRBD1	17
CASSPQIEDYGYTF	TGTGCCAGCTCACCTCAAATAGAAGACTATGGCTACACCTTC	.	TRBV18	TRBJ1-2	.	14
CASSAIKYEQYF	TGTGCCAGCAGCGCGATTAAGTACGAGCAGTACTTC	few	TRBV6-2/TRBV6-3	TRBJ2-7	.	12
CAIGTGNQPQHF	TGTGCCATAGGGACAGGCAATCAGCCCCAGCATTTT	.	TRBV10-3	TRBJ1-5	TRBD1	12
CASSPYQGGRYEQYF	TGTGCCAGCAGCCCTTACCAGGGGGGAAGGTACGAGCAGTACTTC	.	TRBV11-2	TRBJ2-7	.	15
CASSNRLAGYNEQFF	TGCGCCAGCAGCAACCGACTAGCGGGATACAATGAGCAGTTCTTC	.	TRBV4-3	TRBJ2-1	TRBD2	15
CASSYDSPPYNSPLHF	TGTGCCAGCAGTTACGACAGTCCGCCCTATAATTCACCCCTCCACTTT	.	TRBV6-5	TRBJ1-6	.	16
CASSQVSGNQPQHF	TGTGCCAGCAGCCAAGTATCCGGGAATCAGCCCCAGCATTTT	.	TRBV3-1/TRBV3-2	TRBJ1-5	.	14
CASSLWGDRKETQYF	TGTGCCAGCAGTTTATGGGGGGACAGAAAAGAGACCCAGTACTTC	.	TRBV27	TRBJ2-5	.	15
CASSLDSTYPRPEYEQYF	TGTGCCAGCAGCTTGGACAGCACCTACCCTCGACCCGAATACGAGCAGTACTTC	.	TRBV5-4	TRBJ2-7	.	18
CASSDTVFDTIYF	TGCGCCAGCAGTGACACGGTGTTTGACACCATATATTTT	.	TRBV10-2	TRBJ1-3	.	13
CASSLTGNQPQHF	TGTGCCAGCAGCTTGACGGGGAATCAGCCCCAGCATTTT	.	TRBV12-3/TRBV12-4	TRBJ1-5	.	13
CASSLAGAGMNTEAFF	TGCGCCAGCAGCTTGGCAGGGGCCGGAATGAACACTGAAGCTTTCTTT	few	TRBV5-1	TRBJ1-1	.	16
CASSYRGRDEKLFF	TGTGCCAGCAGTTACCGCGGAAGAGATGAAAAACTGTTTTTT	.	TRBV6-5	TRBJ1-4	.	14
CASRMTGFGNQPQHF	TGTGCCAGCAGAATGACAGGGTTCGGCAATCAGCCCCAGCATTTT	.	TRBV6-5	TRBJ1-5	TRBD1	15
CASSYRENYGYTF	TGTGCCAGCAGTTACAGGGAGAACTATGGCTACACCTTC	.	TRBV7-9	TRBJ1-2	.	13
CASSFGEGYGYTF	TGTGCCAGCAGCTTCGGGGAGGGCTATGGCTACACCTTC	.	TRBV7-9	TRBJ1-2	.	13
CASSWGLASFYNEQFF	TGTGCCAGCAGTTGGGGACTAGCGAGCTTCTACAATGAGCAGTTCTTC	.	TRBV6-4	TRBJ2-1	TRBD2	16
CASNSGQGAYEQYF	TGTGCCAGCAACAGTGGACAGGGGGCTTACGAGCAGTACTTC	.	TRBV7-9	TRBJ2-7	TRBD1	14
CASSVTGLTETQYF	TGTGCCAGCAGTGTGACAGGGCTGACAGAGACCCAGTACTTC	.	TRBV28	TRBJ2-5	TRBD1	14
CASSLGQSSYGYTF	TGTGCCAGCAGCTTAGGTCAGTCCTCCTATGGCTACACCTTC	.	TRBV11-2	TRBJ1-2	.	14
CASSTPWGQGNSPLHF	TGTGCCAGCAGCACTCCCTGGGGACAGGGTAATTCACCCCTCCACTTT	.	TRBV5-5	TRBJ1-6	TRBD1	16
CASSLRPAGTSTDTQYF	TGTGCCAGCAGCTTACGTCCAGCGGGGACTAGCACAGATACGCAGTATTTT	.	TRBV7-6	TRBJ2-3	TRBD2	17
CASSRGLDSPLHF	TGTGCCAGCAGCCGGGGACTGGATTCACCCCTCCACTTT	.	TRBV3-1/TRBV3-2	TRBJ1-6	.	13
CASSYARNEQFF	TGTGCCAGCAGTTACGCGAGGAATGAGCAGTTCTTC	.	TRBV6-2/TRBV6-3	TRBJ2-1	.	12
CASSKFSSGRNSPLHF	TGTGCCAGCAGTAAATTTTCATCCGGGAGAAATTCACCCCTCCACTTT	.	TRBV9	TRBJ1-6	.	16
CASSLLQGYTGNTIYF	TGTGCCAGCAGCCTATTACAGGGGTACACTGGAAACACCATATATTTT	.	TRBV5-6	TRBJ1-3	TRBD1	16
CASSSLTATTEAFF	TGTGCCAGCAGTTCGCTGACAGCTACGACGGAAGCTTTCTTT	.	TRBV6-2/TRBV6-3	TRBJ1-1	.	14
CASSLLAGEVTGELFF	TGCGCCAGCAGCCTACTAGCGGGAGAGGTCACCGGGGAGCTGTTTTTT	.	TRBV5-1	TRBJ2-2	TRBD2	16
CASSPPGQLNEKLFF	TGCGCCAGCAGCCCCCCGGGACAGCTAAATGAAAAACTGTTTTTT	.	TRBV4-3	TRBJ1-4	TRBD1	15
CASRRDRVDTGELFF	TGTGCCAGTAGGCGGGACAGGGTCGACACCGGGGAGCTGTTTTTT	.	TRBV19	TRBJ2-2	TRBD1	15
CASSQDKATGANTGELFF	TGCGCCAGCAGCCAAGATAAGGCGACAGGGGCGAACACCGGGGAGCTGTTTTTT	few	TRBV4-3	TRBJ2-2	TRBD1	18